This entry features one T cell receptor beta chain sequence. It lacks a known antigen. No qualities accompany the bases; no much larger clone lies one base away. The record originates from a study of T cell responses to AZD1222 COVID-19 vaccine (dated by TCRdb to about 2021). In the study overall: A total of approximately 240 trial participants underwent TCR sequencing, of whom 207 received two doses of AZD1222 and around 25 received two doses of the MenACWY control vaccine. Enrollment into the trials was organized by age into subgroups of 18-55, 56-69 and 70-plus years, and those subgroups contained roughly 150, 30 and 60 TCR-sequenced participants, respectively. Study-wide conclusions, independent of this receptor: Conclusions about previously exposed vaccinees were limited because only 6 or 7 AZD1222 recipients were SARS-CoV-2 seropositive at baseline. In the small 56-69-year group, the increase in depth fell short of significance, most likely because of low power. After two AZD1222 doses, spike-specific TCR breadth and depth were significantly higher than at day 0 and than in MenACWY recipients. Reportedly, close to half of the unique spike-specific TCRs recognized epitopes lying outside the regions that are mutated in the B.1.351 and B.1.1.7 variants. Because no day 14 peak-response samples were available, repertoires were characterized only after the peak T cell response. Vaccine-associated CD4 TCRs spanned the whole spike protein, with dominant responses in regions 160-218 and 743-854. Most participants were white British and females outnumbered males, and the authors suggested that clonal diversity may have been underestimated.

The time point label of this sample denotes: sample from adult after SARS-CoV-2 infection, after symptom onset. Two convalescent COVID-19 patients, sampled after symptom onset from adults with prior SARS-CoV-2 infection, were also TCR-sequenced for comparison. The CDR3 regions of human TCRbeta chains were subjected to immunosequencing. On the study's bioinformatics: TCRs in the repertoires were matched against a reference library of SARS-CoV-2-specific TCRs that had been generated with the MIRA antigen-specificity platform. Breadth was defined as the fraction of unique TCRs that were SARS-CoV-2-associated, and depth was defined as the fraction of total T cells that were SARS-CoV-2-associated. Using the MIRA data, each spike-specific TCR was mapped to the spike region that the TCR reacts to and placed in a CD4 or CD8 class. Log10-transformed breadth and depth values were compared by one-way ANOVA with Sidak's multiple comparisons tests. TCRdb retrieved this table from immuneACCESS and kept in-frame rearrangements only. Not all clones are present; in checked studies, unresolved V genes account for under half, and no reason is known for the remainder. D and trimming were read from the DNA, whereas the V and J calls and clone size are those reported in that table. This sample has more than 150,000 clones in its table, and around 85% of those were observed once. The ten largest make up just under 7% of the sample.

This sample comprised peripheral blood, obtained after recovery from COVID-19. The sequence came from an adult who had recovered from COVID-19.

CDR3 protein: CASSQAGELNEQFF. The bases are TGTGCCAGCAGTCAGGCGGGAGAGCTCAATGAGCAGTTCTTC. The rearrangement combines TRBV6-4 with TRBJ2-1; TRBD2 aligns with 7 central bases. CDR1 MRHNA and CDR2 SNTAGT were looked up in the germline V gene. The CDR3 contains 14 residues, cysteine and phenylalanine counted. Only the CDR3 part of the read is kept: 42 bases, read in frame from the first base. V lost 5 bases and J lost 6 bases, and the count of bases not matched to a germline gene is 7.